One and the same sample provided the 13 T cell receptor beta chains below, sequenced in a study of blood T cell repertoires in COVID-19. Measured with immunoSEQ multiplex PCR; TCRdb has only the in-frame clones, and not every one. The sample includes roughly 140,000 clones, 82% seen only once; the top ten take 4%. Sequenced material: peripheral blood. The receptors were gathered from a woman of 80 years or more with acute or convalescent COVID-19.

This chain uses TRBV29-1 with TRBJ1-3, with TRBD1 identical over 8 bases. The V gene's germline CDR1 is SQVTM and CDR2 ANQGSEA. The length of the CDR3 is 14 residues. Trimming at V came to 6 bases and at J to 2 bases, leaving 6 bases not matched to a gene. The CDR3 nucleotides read TGCAGCGTAGGGACAGGCGGCGCTGGAAACACCATATATTTT. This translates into CSVGTGGAGNTIYF.

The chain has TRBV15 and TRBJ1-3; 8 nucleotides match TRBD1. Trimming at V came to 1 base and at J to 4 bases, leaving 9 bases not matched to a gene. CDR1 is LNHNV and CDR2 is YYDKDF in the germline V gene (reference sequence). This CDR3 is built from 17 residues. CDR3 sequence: CATSRGPGGTGGNTIYF. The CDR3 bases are TGTGCCACCAGCAGAGGCCCCGGAGGGACAGGAGGAAACACCATATATTTT.

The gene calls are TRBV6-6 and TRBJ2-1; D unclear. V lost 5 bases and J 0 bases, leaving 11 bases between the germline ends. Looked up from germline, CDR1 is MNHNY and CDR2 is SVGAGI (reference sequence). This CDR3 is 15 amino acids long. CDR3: CASSPDTVSYNEQFF. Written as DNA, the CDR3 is TGTGCCAGCAGTCCAGACACAGTCTCCTACAATGAGCAGTTCTTC.

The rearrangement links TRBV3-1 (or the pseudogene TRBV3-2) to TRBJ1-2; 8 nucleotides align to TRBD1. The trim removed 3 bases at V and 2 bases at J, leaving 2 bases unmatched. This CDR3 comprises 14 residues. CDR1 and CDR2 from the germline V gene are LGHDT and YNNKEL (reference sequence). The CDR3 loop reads CASSHGQGNYGYTF. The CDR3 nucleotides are TGTGCCAGCAGCCACGGACAGGGAAACTATGGCTACACCTTC.

The CDR3 reads CASSRTSSTNEKLFF. CDR3 in DNA: TGTGCCAGCAGTCGGACATCTTCAACTAATGAAAAACTGTTTTTT. The V gene is TRBV6-5, the J gene TRBJ1-4; the D gene is possibly TRBD1 (5 bases). The germline V gene encodes CDR1 MNHEY and CDR2 SVGAGI. The CDR3 is made up of 15 amino acids. Trimming cost V 5 bases and J 0 bases, with 10 bases left between them.

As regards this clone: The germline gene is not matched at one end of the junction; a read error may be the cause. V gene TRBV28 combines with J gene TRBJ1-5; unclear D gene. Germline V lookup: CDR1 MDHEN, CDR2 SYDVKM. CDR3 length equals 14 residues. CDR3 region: CASSLSGINQPQHF. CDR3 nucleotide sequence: TGTGCCAGCAGCTTATCGGGGATCAATCAGCCCCAGCATTTT.

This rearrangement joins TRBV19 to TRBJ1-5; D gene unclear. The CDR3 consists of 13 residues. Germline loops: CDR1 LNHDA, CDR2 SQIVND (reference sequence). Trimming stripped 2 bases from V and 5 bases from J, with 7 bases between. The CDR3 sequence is CASSIRRDQPQHF. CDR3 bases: TGTGCCAGTAGTATAAGAAGAGATCAGCCCCAGCATTTT.

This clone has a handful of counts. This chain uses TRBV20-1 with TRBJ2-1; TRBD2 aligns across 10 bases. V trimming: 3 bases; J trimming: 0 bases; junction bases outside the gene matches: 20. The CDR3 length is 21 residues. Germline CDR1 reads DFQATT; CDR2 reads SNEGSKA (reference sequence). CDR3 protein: CSASAFVFRASGGLSYNEQFF. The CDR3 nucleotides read TGCAGTGCTAGTGCCTTCGTGTTTCGGGCTAGCGGGGGACTCTCCTACAATGAGCAGTTCTTC.

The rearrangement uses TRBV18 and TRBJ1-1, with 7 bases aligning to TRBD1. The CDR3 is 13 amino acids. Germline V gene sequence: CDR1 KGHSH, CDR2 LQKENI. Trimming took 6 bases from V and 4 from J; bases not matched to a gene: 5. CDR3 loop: CASSHDRATEAFF. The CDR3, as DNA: TGTGCCAGCTCCCACGACAGGGCCACTGAAGCTTTCTTT.

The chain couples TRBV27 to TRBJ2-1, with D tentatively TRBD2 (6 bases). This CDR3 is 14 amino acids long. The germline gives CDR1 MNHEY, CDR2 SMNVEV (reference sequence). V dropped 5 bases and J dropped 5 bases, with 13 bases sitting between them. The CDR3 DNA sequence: TGTGCCAGCAGTCAAAACGGAGGGGACAATGAGCAGTTCTTC. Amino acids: CASSQNGGDNEQFF.

The CDR3 DNA follows: TGTGCCAGCAGCTTGGGGATCGGTAGCGGGACTAGCACAGATACGCAGTATTTT. Translation gives CASSLGIGSGTSTDTQYF. The chain is built from TRBV5-5 and TRBJ2-3, with 8 bases lining up with TRBD2. This CDR3 has 18 residues. The V segment lost 0 bases and the J segment 0 bases; nucleotides outside the gene matches: 9. Germline values: CDR1 SGHKS, CDR2 YYEKEE (reference sequence).

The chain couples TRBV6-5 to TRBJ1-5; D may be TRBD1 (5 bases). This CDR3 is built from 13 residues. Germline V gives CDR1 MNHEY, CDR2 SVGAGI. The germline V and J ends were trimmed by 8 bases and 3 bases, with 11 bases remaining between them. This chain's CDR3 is CASRAGNNQPQHF. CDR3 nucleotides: TGTGCCAGCCGGGCAGGGAACAATCAGCCCCAGCATTTT.

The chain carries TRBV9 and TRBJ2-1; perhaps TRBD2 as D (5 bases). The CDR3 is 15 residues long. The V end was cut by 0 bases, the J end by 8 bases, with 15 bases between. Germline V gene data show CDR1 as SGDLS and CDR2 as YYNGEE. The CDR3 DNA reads TGTGCCAGCAGCGTAGTGACTAACGTGATAGATGAGCAGTTCTTC. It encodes CASSVVTNVIDEQFF.